Below are 23 T cell receptor beta chains sequenced from a single sample in a study of T cells in Graves' hyperthyroidism and ophthalmopathy. Regions amplified from RNA transcripts were the TCR beta CDR3 regions. Researchers ran a first-round RT-PCR on the TCR CDR3 using the HTBI primer set. TCRdb redid the calling of the multiplex PCR reads with MiXCR, one entry per CDR3 protein. The sample contains hundreds of thousands of distinct CDR3 sequences, less than 20% of which appear only once. Sequencing input: blood. The receptors were sampled from a woman aged 18-29 years with Graves' hyperthyroidism.

This clonotype was picked up many times. This sequence joins TRBV24-1 and TRBJ1-2, with D hard to call. V lost 5 bases and J 5 bases, leaving 11 bases between the germline ends. The CDR3 runs to 13 residues. Germline V gene sequence: CDR1 KGHDR, CDR2 SFDVKD. CDR3 DNA sequence: TGTGCCACCAGTGGAAGTATCGGGTATGGCTACACCTTC. Its translation is CATSGSIGYGYTF.

The chain carries TRBV15 and TRBJ1-6; D is perhaps TRBD1 (6 bases). Germline CDR1 LNHNV, CDR2 YYDKDF (reference sequence). V was pared by 4 bases and J by 7 bases, with 14 bases between. The CDR3 extends over 15 amino acids. The DNA of the CDR3 is TGTGCCACCAGCACTAACAGGGCGTCGAATTCACCCCTCCACTTT. Translation gives CATSTNRASNSPLHF.

At least ten counts were recorded for this clonotype. The genes are TRBV29-1 and TRBJ2-1, with TRBD2 matching 11 bases. With 4 bases clipped from V and 12 bases from J, the junction kept 8 bases outside the gene matches. Germline CDR1 reads SQVTM; CDR2 reads ANQGSEA. CDR3 length: 13 residues. CDR3 sequence: CSVANSGGAWQFF. The CDR3 DNA follows: TGCAGCGTTGCGAATAGCGGGGGGGCGTGGCAGTTCTTC.

The table lists this clonotype with many counts. V is TRBV12-3 or TRBV12-4 and J is TRBJ1-3; unclear D gene. The CDR3 totals 18 residues. V lost 4 bases and J lost 1, with 20 bases in between. Here the CDR3 DNA reads TGTGCCAGCAGTTCCTTGGCCGACTCCATAGGGTCTGGAAACACCATATATTTT. It encodes CASSSLADSIGSGNTIYF.

The chain uses TRBV10-3 and TRBJ2-5, with 10 nucleotides matching TRBD2. Losses at the gene ends were 4 bases for V and 5 bases for J; bases not matched to a gene: 7. The CDR3 has 15 amino acids. Germline values: CDR1 ENHRY, CDR2 SYGVKD. The CDR3 sequence is CAISASSGSGETQYF. For the CDR3, the DNA is TGTGCCATCAGTGCCTCTAGCGGGAGCGGTGAGACCCAGTACTTC.

This clonotype has more than one count but fewer than ten. This chain uses TRBV5-1 with TRBJ1-2; weak D call: TRBD1 (5 bases). The CDR3 length is 12 residues. V was pared by 5 bases and J by 8 bases, with 13 bases between. Germline CDR1 is SGHRS and CDR2 is YFSETQ. The CDR3 DNA reads as TGCGCCAGCAGACCCGGGACTCAAGGCTACACCTTC. This translates into CASRPGTQGYTF.

This clonotype was counted only a few times. This chain connects TRBV15 to TRBJ1-4; TRBD1 is a possible D gene (6 bases). Germline V gene data show CDR1 as LNHNV and CDR2 as YYDKDF (reference sequence). Trimming pared 3 bases from V and 10 bases from J, leaving 15 bases between. The CDR3 runs to 14 residues. Written as DNA, the CDR3 is TGTGCCACCAGCAGCTCCGGCAGGGGAGGAAAACTGTTTTTT. It translates to CATSSSGRGGKLFF. The full variable domain, with the rest looked up from reference TRBV15 and TRBJ1-4, is DAMVIQNPRYQVTQFGKPVTLSCSQTLNHNVMYWYQQKSSQAPKLLFHYYDKDFNNEADTPDNFQSRRPNTSFCFLDIRSPGLGDTAMYLCATSSSGRGGKLFFGSGTQLSVL.

This clonotype was picked up many times. The chain carries TRBV10-3 and TRBJ2-7; 9 positions agree with TRBD1. The CDR3 is 15 residues long. V dropped 5 bases and J dropped 3; count of bases not matched to a gene: 8. Looked up from germline, CDR1 is ENHRY and CDR2 is SYGVKD. CDR3 sequence: CAISNPGQGDYEQYF. CDR3 coding DNA: TGTGCCATCAGTAACCCGGGACAGGGAGACTACGAGCAGTACTTC.

This clonotype occurred many times. The rearrangement links TRBV20-1 to TRBJ2-7; 7 bases fit TRBD2. CDR3 length: 14 residues. The V gene end was trimmed by 5 bases and the J gene end by 5 bases; junction bases not matched to a gene: 12. In germline, CDR1 is DFQATT, CDR2 SNEGSKA (reference sequence). The CDR3 here is CSAGVAGLKDEQYF. The CDR3 bases are TGCAGTGCTGGAGTAGCGGGCTTGAAAGACGAGCAGTACTTC.

The chain combines TRBV5-8 with TRBJ2-7; tentatively, D is TRBD2 (5 bases). Trimming shortened V by 2 bases and J by 2 bases, and 17 bases separated the two germline ends. This CDR3 region has 16 residues. Germline assignment: CDR1 SGHTS and CDR2 YDEGEE. In nucleotides, the CDR3 is TGTGCCAGCAGCTTCCGACGGAGAGGGATACCCTACGAGCAGTACTTC. It encodes CASSFRRRGIPYEQYF. The full variable domain, rest sourced from reference TRBV5-8 and TRBJ2-7, is EAGVTQSPTHLIKTRGQQATLRCSPISGHTSVYWYQQALGLGLQFLLWYDEGEERNRGNFPPRFSGRQFPNYSSELNVNALELEDSALYLCASSFRRRGIPYEQYFGPGTRLTVT.

In the case of this clonotype: Since a much larger clone is just one base distant, this may be a read error. The chain couples TRBV5-1 to TRBJ2-1; no clear D gene. Between the trimmed V and J ends, which lost 4 bases and 8 bases, there was a span of 10 bases. CDR1 and CDR2 from the germline V gene are SGHRS and YFSETQ. The CDR3 length is 12 residues. This CDR3 reads CASSNRPDEQFF. DNA for the CDR3: TGCGCCAGCAGCAACCGCCCCGATGAGCAGTTCTTC.

Ten or more counts support this clonotype. The rearrangement joins TRBV20-1 to TRBJ2-5; D may be TRBD1 (6 bases). The germline V gene has CDR1 DFQATT and CDR2 SNEGSKA (reference sequence). The ends were cut back, 3 bases at V and 6 bases at J, with 17 bases in the middle. There are 14 residues in the CDR3. In nucleotides, the CDR3 is TGCAGTGCTAGTTCTCTTGACAGGAGTCAGACCCAGTACTTC. Protein sequence: CSASSLDRSQTQYF.

The V and J genes are TRBV6-2 or TRBV6-3 and TRBJ2-3; a weak D match, TRBD1 (5 bases). The J call may be wrong; the DNA end is better matched by TRBJ1-5. Germline assignment: CDR1 MNHEY and CDR2 SVGEGT. CDR3 length: 15 residues. The CDR3 sequence: CASSSLPGLTDTQHF. The CDR3 DNA follows: TGTGCCAGCAGTTCCCTTCCGGGGCTCACAGATACGCAGCATTTT.

The chain recombines TRBV20-1 with TRBJ2-3; D is possibly TRBD1 or TRBD2 (6 bases each). The germline V and J ends were trimmed by 6 bases and 3 bases, with 10 bases remaining between them. The CDR3 has 12 amino acids. CDR1 is DFQATT, CDR2 SNEGSKA, per germline (reference sequence). This chain's CDR3 is CSAEGVTDTQYF. For the CDR3, the DNA is TGCAGTGCGGAGGGGGTGACAGATACGCAGTATTTT.

The genes are TRBV19 and TRBJ2-3, with 13 bases aligning to TRBD2. Germline-derived CDR1 and CDR2 are LNHDA and SQIVND (reference sequence). CDR3 length: 15 residues. J was trimmed by 5 bases and V by 4 bases; bases with no gene match: 3. The CDR3 sequence is CASSTGLAGIDTQYF. CDR3 in DNA: TGTGCCAGTAGTACGGGACTAGCGGGGATAGATACGCAGTATTTT.

This clonotype occurred a few times. V is TRBV4-1 and J is TRBJ1-5, with D unclear. The CDR3 covers 13 residues. V was pared by 1 base and J by 8 bases, with 9 bases between. Germline CDR1 reads MGHRA; CDR2 reads YSYEKL. The CDR3 sequence is CASSQGPLEPQHF. DNA for the CDR3: TGCGCCAGCAGCCAAGGGCCCCTGGAGCCCCAGCATTTT.

This clonotype was seen more than once but under ten times. This may arise from a read error, as a much more abundant clone is one base away. The chain joins TRBV11-2 to TRBJ1-1; the D is unclear. This CDR3 comprises 16 residues. V dropped 5 bases and J dropped 1 base, with 17 bases sitting between them. From germline, CDR1 is SGHAT and CDR2 FQNNGV. The CDR3 DNA follows: TGTGCCAGCAGCGCACCCCCAGTGCAGAGGAACACTGAAGCTTTCTTT. Amino acids: CASSAPPVQRNTEAFF.

The chain couples TRBV6-1 to TRBJ1-4; D unclear. V gave up 7 bases and J gave up 3 bases, with 12 bases separating them. The germline CDR1 and CDR2 sequences are MNHNS and SASEGT. The CDR3 covers 14 residues. The DNA of the CDR3 is TGTGCCAGCATGGCCGAAACTCCTAATGAAAAACTGTTTTTT. This sequence encodes CASMAETPNEKLFF.

The chain carries TRBV10-3 and TRBJ2-2, with 8 bases fitting TRBD2. The CDR3 totals 12 residues. The V segment lost 10 bases and the J segment 6 bases; nucleotides outside the gene matches: 4. Germline V gene data show CDR1 as ENHRY and CDR2 as SYGVKD. CDR3 sequence: CASRGGSGELFF. The CDR3 nucleotides read TGTGCCAGTCGGGGGGGCTCCGGGGAGCTGTTTTTT.

This clonotype was detected many times. This sequence joins TRBV6-5 and TRBJ1-1, with 12 bases identical to TRBD1. This CDR3 is built from 16 residues. Germline CDR1 is MNHEY and CDR2 is SVGAGI. The J segment lost 1 base and the V segment lost 2 bases, leaving 2 bases of the junction unmatched. CDR3 amino acids: CASSYGDRGQNTEAFF. DNA for the CDR3: TGTGCCAGCAGTTACGGGGACAGGGGGCAGAACACTGAAGCTTTCTTT.

In its sample, this clonotype was seen a few times. J is TRBJ2-2 and V is TRBV6-2 or TRBV6-3; tentatively, D is TRBD1 or TRBD2 (5 bases each). This CDR3 spans 16 amino acids. V was shortened by 7 bases and J by 6 bases, with 21 bases between the two germline ends. CDR1 is MNHEY and CDR2 is SVGEGT in the germline V gene. Here the CDR3 DNA reads TGTGCCAGCACCTACGTGGTGAGGGGCTCGGCCGGGGAGCTGTTTTTT. Translation: CASTYVVRGSAGELFF.

The chain uses TRBV19 and TRBJ1-2; 9 bases agree with TRBD1. Germline CDR1 LNHDA, CDR2 SQIVND (reference sequence). Trimming at V came to 9 bases and at J to 3 bases, leaving 2 bases not matched to a gene. The CDR3 loop spans 12 amino acids. The CDR3 DNA reads as TGTGCCAGAGACAGGGGGGACTATGGCTACACCTTC. Residues: CARDRGDYGYTF.

This clonotype has more than one count but fewer than ten. V is TRBV5-1 and J is TRBJ1-3; D ambiguous. V lost 0 bases, J lost 0 bases, and 7 bases lay in between. Germline values: CDR1 SGHRS, CDR2 YFSETQ. This CDR3 comprises 15 residues. CDR3 amino acids: CASSLGTNSGNTIYF. The DNA for the CDR3 is TGCGCCAGCAGCTTGGGGACCAACTCTGGAAACACCATATATTTT.